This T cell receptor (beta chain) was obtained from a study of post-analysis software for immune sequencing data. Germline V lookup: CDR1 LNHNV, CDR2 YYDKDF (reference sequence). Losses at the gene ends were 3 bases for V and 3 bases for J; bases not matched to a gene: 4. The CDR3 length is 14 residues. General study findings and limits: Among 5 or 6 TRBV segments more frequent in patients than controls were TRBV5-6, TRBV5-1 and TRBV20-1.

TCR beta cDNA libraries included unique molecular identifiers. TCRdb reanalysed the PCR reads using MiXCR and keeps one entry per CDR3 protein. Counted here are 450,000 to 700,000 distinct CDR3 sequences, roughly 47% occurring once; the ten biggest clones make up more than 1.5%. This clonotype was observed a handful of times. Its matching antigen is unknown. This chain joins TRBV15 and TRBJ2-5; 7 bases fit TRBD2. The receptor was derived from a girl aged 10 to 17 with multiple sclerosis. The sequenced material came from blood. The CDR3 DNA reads TGTGCCACCAGCAGCTGGGGGGGGGAAGAGACCCAGTACTTC. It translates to CATSSWGGEETQYF. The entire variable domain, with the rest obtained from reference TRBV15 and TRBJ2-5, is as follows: DAMVIQNPRYQVTQFGKPVTLSCSQTLNHNVMYWYQQKSSQAPKLLFHYYDKDFNNEADTPDNFQSRRPNTSFCFLDIRSPGLGDTAMYLCATSSWGGEETQYFGPGTRLLVL.